These T cell receptor beta chains were read from a single sample in a study of control samples from healthy donors and cancer patients. Clones were sequenced by immunoSEQ multiplex PCR, and TCRdb holds only the in-frame ones, with some missing. The sample has 100,000 to 150,000 clones, roughly nine tenths seen once. Sequencing used blood. Source of these receptors: a young man in good health. Both conserved end residues are part of each CDR3. The order of the fields is CDR3 protein, CDR3 DNA, V gene, J gene, clone size, D gene. The D gene is left open where the match is weak. Size is omitted from some rows. Given values are once, few, many or a class for expanded clones.

CDR3: CASGKGLAEETQYF
DNA: TGTGCCAGCGGGAAAGGACTAGCGGAAGAGACCCAGTACTTC
V: TRBV25-1
J: TRBJ2-5
size: -
D: TRBD2

CDR3: CSFFGSWVAGEGNEQFF
DNA: TGCAGCTTTTTCGGGAGTTGGGTAGCGGGAGAAGGAAATGAGCAGTTCTTC
V: TRBV29-1
J: TRBJ2-1
size: -
D: TRBD2

CDR3: CASTLRDREETQYF
DNA: TGTGCCAGCACCCTCCGGGACAGGGAAGAGACCCAGTACTTC
V: TRBV5-8
J: TRBJ2-5
size: -
D: TRBD1

CDR3: CASSLRNTEAFF
DNA: TGTGCCAGCAGTTTAAGGAACACTGAAGCTTTCTTT
V: TRBV28
J: TRBJ1-1
size: -
D: -

CDR3: CASSSKVANYGYTF
DNA: TGTGCCAGCAGCTCCAAGGTAGCTAACTATGGCTACACCTTC
V: TRBV7-9
J: TRBJ1-2
size: -
D: -

CDR3: CAISANPGGGTEAFF
DNA: TGTGCCATCAGTGCCAACCCGGGGGGCGGCACTGAAGCTTTCTTT
V: TRBV10-3
J: TRBJ1-1
size: once
D: -

CDR3: CASSGQPKRGNEQFF
DNA: TGCGCCAGCAGTGGACAGCCAAAAAGAGGCAATGAGCAGTTCTTC
V: TRBV10-1
J: TRBJ2-1
size: -
D: -

CDR3: CASSRDRNTEAFF
DNA: TGTGCCAGCAGCAGAGACAGAAACACTGAAGCTTTCTTT
V: TRBV2
J: TRBJ1-1
size: once
D: -

CDR3: CASSFGASETQYF
DNA: TGTGCCAGCAGCTTCGGGGCCTCGGAGACCCAGTACTTC
V: TRBV7-9
J: TRBJ2-5
size: once
D: -

CDR3: CASSFRAPNTEAFF
DNA: TGTGCCAGCAGCTTCAGGGCCCCGAACACTGAAGCTTTCTTT
V: TRBV5-4
J: TRBJ1-1
size: -
D: -

CDR3: CASSSQGTSGRQDTQYF
DNA: TGCGCCAGCAGCTCGCAAGGGACTAGCGGGAGGCAAGATACGCAGTATTTT
V: TRBV5-1
J: TRBJ2-3
size: -
D: TRBD2

CDR3: CSASGGLGLGFQYF
DNA: TGCAGTGCTAGTGGGGGGCTCGGGTTGGGGTTTCAGTACTTC
V: TRBV20-1
J: TRBJ2-4
size: -
D: -

CDR3: CASSQEVRNTEAFF
DNA: TGCGCCAGCAGCCAAGAGGTAAGGAACACTGAAGCTTTCTTT
V: TRBV4-1
J: TRBJ1-1
size: -
D: -

CDR3: CASTPGQQETQYF
DNA: TGTGCCAGTACCCCGGGACAGCAAGAGACCCAGTACTTC
V: TRBV12-3/TRBV12-4
J: TRBJ2-5
size: -
D: TRBD1